This T cell receptor beta chain came from a study of T cells in Graves' hyperthyroidism and ophthalmopathy. The study, taken as a whole, reports: Most thyroid clonotypes expanded above 0.001 appeared in blood too.

A note on this clonotype: The antigen is not known.

V was pared by 7 bases and J by 7 bases, with 19 bases between. This CDR3 is built from 14 residues. Germline lookup yields CDR1 LNHDA and CDR2 SQIVND (reference sequence). Amplified TCR beta CDR3 regions derived from RNA transcripts. A set of HTBI primers served as the primers for a first-round RT-PCR of the TCR CDR3. A single record per CDR3 protein comes from TCRdb applying MiXCR to the multiplex PCR reads. The table has 450,000 to 550,000 distinct CDR3 sequences, roughly 25% seen once. Patients with uncontrolled infections, other autoimmune diseases, pregnancy or lactation were excluded. Source material: blood. The V and J genes are TRBV19 and TRBJ1-1; D is possibly TRBD1 (6 bases). This TCR derives from a woman in her twenties or thirties with Graves' ophthalmopathy. In nucleotides, the CDR3 is TGTGCCAGTAAAATCGGACAGAGCTTTGATGAAGCTTTCTTT. This sequence encodes CASKIGQSFDEAFF. The variable domain in full, with the rest retrieved from reference TRBV19 and TRBJ1-1, is DGGITQSPKYLFRKEGQNVTLSCEQNLNHDAMYWYRQDPGQGLRLIYYSQIVNDFQKGDIAEGYSVSREKKESFPLTVTSAQKNPTAFYLCASKIGQSFDEAFFGQGTRLTVV.